A selection of T cell receptor beta chains follows, all from one sample in a study of shared clonotypes between healthy human individuals. Generated by immunoSEQ multiplex PCR, the TCRdb table keeps only in-frame clones and is missing some. This sample has some 490,000 clones, with around four fifths found just once. Sequencing used PBMCs. These receptors originate from a woman aged 35 to 49 in good health. Some clones in this sample may be carry-over from other donors' samples. CDR3s include the opening cysteine and the closing phenylalanine or tryptophan. The D gene is left open where the match is weak. The size entry is marked missing in some rows and otherwise reads once, few, many or a size class.

j_gene,d_gene,abundance,v_gene,CDR3nt,CDR3aa
TRBJ2-1,TRBD2,.,TRBV5-4,TGTGCCAGCAGCTTAGGACTAGCGGGAGGGGAGCTCGAGCAGTTCTTC,CASSLGLAGGELEQFF
TRBJ2-7,.,.,TRBV5-1,TGCGCCAGCAGCCCAGGGGTTCCTTTAGCAGCTTCCGGGGAGCAGTACTTC,CASSPGVPLAASGEQYF
TRBJ1-2,TRBD1,.,TRBV11-2,TGTGCCAGCAGCTTCGGCGTCCGACAGGGAACTAACTATGGCTACACCTTC,CASSFGVRQGTNYGYTF
TRBJ2-5,.,.,TRBV18,TGTGCCAGCTCACCGGGACTCCAGACAGAGACCCAGTACTTC,CASSPGLQTETQYF
TRBJ2-2,.,.,TRBV1,TGCACCAGCAGCCAGAACGTGCGGGAGGGCATCGGGGAGCTGTTTTTT,CTSSQNVREGIGELFF
TRBJ1-4,TRBD1,.,TRBV4-1,TGCGCCAGCAGCCACCCCAGGGGGCGGGGGGCAACTAATGAAAAACTGTTTTTT,CASSHPRGRGATNEKLFF
TRBJ2-2,.,.,TRBV2,TGTGCCAGCAGTGCGGCTGGGCGCACCGGGGAGCTGTTTTTT,CASSAAGRTGELFF
TRBJ1-1,.,.,TRBV6-6,TGTGCCAGCAGTATTCAGGGTTACGCTGAAGCTTTCTTT,CASSIQGYAEAFF
TRBJ2-3,.,.,TRBV18,TGTGCCAGCTCACCATTGCCCCCCCTGGGGACCGGGGGCAGCACAGATACGCAGTATTTT,CASSPLPPLGTGGSTDTQYF
TRBJ2-3,TRBD2,.,TRBV5-6,TGTGCCAGCAGCCCCCTAGCGGGAGAGATCACAGATACGCAGTATTTT,CASSPLAGEITDTQYF
TRBJ1-2,.,few,TRBV30,TGTGCCTGGAGTACCCCTCGGGGCTACACCTTC,CAWSTPRGYTF
TRBJ1-4,TRBD1,.,TRBV28,TGTGCCAGCAGTATACCGGGACAGACTAATGAAAAACTGTTTTTT,CASSIPGQTNEKLFF
TRBJ2-5,TRBD2,once,TRBV30,TGTGCCTGGAGTGTCTTTTCCGGACTAGCGCAAGAGACCCAGTACTTC,CAWSVFSGLAQETQYF
TRBJ2-1,.,.,TRBV5-4,TGTGCCAGCAGCTTTGAACGGGAAACCTACAATGAGCAGTTCTTC,CASSFERETYNEQFF
TRBJ1-1,.,few,TRBV9,TGTGCCAGCAGCGTAGTACCCAGGGTAGACACTGAAGCTTTCTTT,CASSVVPRVDTEAFF
TRBJ2-7,.,.,TRBV29-1,TGCAGCGTTGGAAGCGAACCCTTCTACGAGCAGTACTTC,CSVGSEPFYEQYF
TRBJ1-5,TRBD1,.,TRBV28,TGTGCCAGCAGCCCGGGGACAGGGGGCAATCAGCCCCAGCATTTT,CASSPGTGGNQPQHF
TRBJ2-7,.,.,TRBV14,TGTGCCAGCAGCCAAGATAGGAGGGGCGCCTACGAGCAGTACTTC,CASSQDRRGAYEQYF
TRBJ2-7,TRBD1,.,TRBV7-9,TGTGCCAGCAGCTTGGACAGGGAAGGCGACGAGCAGTACTTC,CASSLDREGDEQYF
TRBJ1-2,TRBD1,.,TRBV30,TGTGCCTGGGGACAGGGACAGACCTATGGCTACACCTTC,CAWGQGQTYGYTF
TRBJ2-1,.,.,TRBV7-2,TGTGCCAGCAGCCTCGGAGCGAACGATGAGCAGTTCTTC,CASSLGANDEQFF
TRBJ2-1,TRBD2,.,TRBV29-1,TGCAGCGTTGACCTAGCGGAATACAATGAGCAGTTCTTC,CSVDLAEYNEQFF
TRBJ1-4,.,.,TRBV9,TGTGCCAGCAGCGTACAGGGCGGGGGTGAAAAACTGTTTTTT,CASSVQGGGEKLFF
TRBJ2-7,.,.,TRBV4-1,TGCGCCAGCAGTTACGGCCCAGCCTACGAGCAGTACTTC,CASSYGPAYEQYF
TRBJ1-2,.,few,TRBV18,TGTGCCAGCTCACCGGAAAAAAACTATGGCTACACCTTC,CASSPEKNYGYTF
TRBJ2-7,TRBD1,.,TRBV7-2,TGTGCCAGCACTTTAGACCTAGGGGGCCCTTACGAGCAGTACTTC,CASTLDLGGPYEQYF
TRBJ2-7,.,.,TRBV9,TGTGCCAGCAGCGTAGGGCCCTTGCTGAGGGACGAGCAGTACTTC,CASSVGPLLRDEQYF
TRBJ2-7,TRBD1,few,TRBV28,TGTGCCAGCAGTCCGGGACAGAGCTACGAGCAGTACTTC,CASSPGQSYEQYF